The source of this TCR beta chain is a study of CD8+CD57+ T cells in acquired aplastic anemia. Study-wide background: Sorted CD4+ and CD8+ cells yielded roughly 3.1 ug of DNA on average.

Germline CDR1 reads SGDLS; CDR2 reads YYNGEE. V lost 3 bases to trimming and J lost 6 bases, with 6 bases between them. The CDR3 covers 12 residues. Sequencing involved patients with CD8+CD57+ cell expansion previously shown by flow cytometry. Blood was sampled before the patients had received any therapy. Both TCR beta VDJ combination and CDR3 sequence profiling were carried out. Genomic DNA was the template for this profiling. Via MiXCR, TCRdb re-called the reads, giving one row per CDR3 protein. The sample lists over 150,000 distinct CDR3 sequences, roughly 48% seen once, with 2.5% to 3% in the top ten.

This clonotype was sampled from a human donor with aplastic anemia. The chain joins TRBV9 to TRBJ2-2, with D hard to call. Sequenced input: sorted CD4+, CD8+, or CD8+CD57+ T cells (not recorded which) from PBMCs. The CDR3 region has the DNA TGTGCCAGCAGCGCCATTCCCGGGGAGCTGTTTTTT. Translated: CASSAIPGELFF.